A single sample is the source of the 25 T cell receptor beta chains below, sequenced in a study of shared clonotypes between healthy human individuals. TCRdb's table, derived via immunoSEQ multiplex PCR, lists solely in-frame clones and lacks some. The sample carries 150,000 to 200,000 clones, just under 95% recorded once. The sample was naive CD4+ T cells sorted from blood. The subset is: CD45RA+ positively selected. The receptors originated from a woman aged 25-40 years in good health.

The chain employs TRBV19 and TRBJ1-5; D is uncertain. The germline gives CDR1 LNHDA, CDR2 SQIVND (reference sequence). This CDR3 region has 13 residues. V was clipped by 1 base and J by 3 bases, with 4 bases between them. CDR3 amino acids: CASSIVVNQPQHF. The CDR3 DNA sequence: TGTGCCAGTAGTATAGTGGTCAATCAGCCCCAGCATTTT.

Only a few counts were recorded for this clone. The chain employs TRBV11-2 and TRBJ2-7; D not certain. The CDR3 runs to 10 residues. Germline assignment: CDR1 SGHAT and CDR2 FQNNGV. V was shortened by 3 bases and J by 4 bases, with 1 base between the two germline ends. CDR3 in DNA: TGTGCCAGCAGCTTGTACGAGCAGTACTTC. Protein sequence: CASSLYEQYF.

The chain has TRBV5-4 and TRBJ2-7, with 7 bases fitting TRBD2. The CDR3 runs to 15 residues. Germline V gene sequence: CDR1 SGHNT, CDR2 YYREEE (reference sequence). Trimming removed 4 bases from V and 3 bases from J; junction bases left unmatched: 10. Here the CDR3 DNA reads TGTGCCAGCAGCCGGGGCGGGGGAATGATCTACGAGCAGTACTTC. It translates to CASSRGGGMIYEQYF.

The V call is TRBV27, the J call TRBJ2-5; D remains ambiguous. The J call is in doubt because the DNA end fits TRBJ2-7 better. The CDR3 consists of 13 residues. Germline V gene sequence: CDR1 MNHEY, CDR2 SMNVEV (reference sequence). The CDR3 reads CASSAGVNVEQYF. In nucleotides, the CDR3 is TGTGCCAGCAGTGCCGGCGTGAACGTCGAGCAGTACTTC.

This clone was recorded only once. This rearrangement joins TRBV11-2 to TRBJ2-3; D possibly matches TRBD1 or TRBD2 (5 bases each). V was trimmed by 5 bases and J by 1 base, leaving 19 bases between them. CDR1 and CDR2 (germline): SGHAT, FQNNGV. This CDR3 has 17 amino acids. In DNA, the CDR3 is TGTGCCAGCAGCAAAGGGAGAGGGACCCCCCGCACAGATACGCAGTATTTT. This encodes CASSKGRGTPRTDTQYF.

The chain carries TRBV5-6 and TRBJ1-1, with 8 bases that match TRBD1. Per the germline V gene, CDR1 is SGHDT and CDR2 is YYEEEE. The CDR3 consists of 14 residues. After removal of 3 bases from V and 4 bases from J, the junction contained 5 bases not matched to a gene. The CDR3 DNA reads TGTGCCAGCAGCTCCAGGGGGCGTAGCACTGAAGCTTTCTTT. Translated, it gives CASSSRGRSTEAFF.

The J gene is TRBJ2-3, the V gene TRBV18; tentatively, D is TRBD1 (5 bases). This CDR3 is built from 16 residues. Trimming took 6 bases from V and 0 from J, leaving 16 bases between them. Per germline, CDR1 KGHSH and CDR2 LQKENI. CDR3 in amino acids: CASSLSSGASTDTQYF. For the CDR3, the DNA is TGTGCCAGCTCGCTCTCCAGTGGGGCTAGCACAGATACGCAGTATTTT.

In its sample, this clone was seen once. CDR3 sequence: CSVGGLRDRVTYEQYF. CDR3 nucleotides: TGCAGCGTCGGTGGCTTAAGGGACCGAGTAACCTACGAGCAGTACTTC. The rearrangement uses TRBV29-1 and TRBJ2-7; TRBD1 or TRBD2 may be the D gene (5 bases each). Trimming shortened V by 6 bases and J by 2 bases, and 23 bases separated the two germline ends. The V gene's germline CDR1 is SQVTM and CDR2 ANQGSEA. This CDR3 spans 16 amino acids.

The V and J genes are TRBV19 and TRBJ1-1; TRBD1 is a possible D gene (5 bases). CDR3 length equals 14 residues. Germline CDR1 LNHDA, CDR2 SQIVND (reference sequence). V was shortened by 5 bases and J by 1 base, with 11 bases between the two germline ends. The chain's CDR3 is CASSQLTGNTEAFF. CDR3 bases: TGTGCCAGTAGTCAGCTAACAGGGAACACTGAAGCTTTCTTT. Complete variable domain (other parts from reference TRBV19 and TRBJ1-1): DGGITQSPKYLFRKEGQNVTLSCEQNLNHDAMYWYRQDPGQGLRLIYYSQIVNDFQKGDIAEGYSVSREKKESFPLTVTSAQKNPTAFYLCASSQLTGNTEAFFGQGTRLTVV.

The V gene is TRBV7-9, the J gene TRBJ2-5, with 7 nucleotides matching TRBD2. Matching the DNA end better, TRBJ2-7 makes the J call doubtful. This CDR3 is 16 amino acids long. Germline lookup yields CDR1 SEHNR and CDR2 FQNEAQ (reference sequence). The CDR3: CASQEGAGRSSYEQYF. Written as DNA, the CDR3 is TGTGCCAGCCAGGAGGGAGCGGGGAGGAGCTCCTACGAGCAGTACTTC.

This chain uses TRBV4-1 with TRBJ2-3; 11 bases map to TRBD2. CDR1 is MGHRA, CDR2 YSYEKL, per germline. V trimming: 1 base; J trimming: 4 bases; junction bases outside the gene matches: 19. The CDR3 extends over 21 amino acids. Written as DNA, the CDR3 is TGCGCCAGCAGCCAAGTACAGGTTGTTAGCGGGAGGGCCGTTCCCCCAGATACGCAGTATTTT. Amino acid sequence: CASSQVQVVSGRAVPPDTQYF.

This chain uses TRBV19 with TRBJ1-2; TRBD1 is a possible D gene (6 bases). Germline V gene data show CDR1 as LNHDA and CDR2 as SQIVND (reference sequence). The CDR3 sequence is 16 residues long. V gave up 6 bases and J gave up 3 bases, with 20 bases separating them. The CDR3 coding sequence is TGTGCCAGTAGCCCTTTAGGAACAGGGACTTACTATGGCTACACCTTC. It encodes CASSPLGTGTYYGYTF.

This chain uses TRBV5-1 with TRBJ2-5, with 8 bases identical to TRBD2. Trimming at V came to 0 bases and at J to 4 bases, leaving 2 bases not matched to a gene. CDR1 is SGHRS and CDR2 is YFSETQ in the germline V gene. The CDR3 length is 14 residues. CDR3 DNA: TGCGCCAGCAGCTTGGGCCTAGCGGGAGAGACCCAGTACTTC. Encoded protein: CASSLGLAGETQYF.

The gene calls are TRBV28 and TRBJ1-5; 11 bases match TRBD1. The CDR3 consists of 16 residues. J was trimmed by 6 bases and V by 6 bases; bases with no gene match: 10. Germline CDR1 is MDHEN and CDR2 is SYDVKM. CDR3 residues: CASSPGTGGRVQPQHF. CDR3 sequence (DNA): TGTGCCAGCAGCCCGGGGACAGGGGGAAGGGTTCAGCCCCAGCATTTT. The entire variable domain, with the rest obtained from reference TRBV28 and TRBJ1-5, is as follows: DVKVTQSSRYLVKRTGEKVFLECVQDMDHENMFWYRQDPGLGLRLIYFSYDVKMKEKGDIPEGYSVSREKKERFSLILESASTNQTSMYLCASSPGTGGRVQPQHFGDGTRLSIL.

The J gene is TRBJ2-5, the V gene TRBV6-6; unclear D gene. Germline values: CDR1 MNHNY, CDR2 SVGAGI (reference sequence). There are 12 residues in the CDR3. V lost 0 bases, J lost 3 bases, and 2 bases lay in between. The CDR3 DNA reads TGTGCCAGCAGTTACTCGGAAGAGACCCAGTACTTC. Protein sequence: CASSYSEETQYF.

This chain links TRBV28 with TRBJ2-7, with no clear D. V lost 6 bases and J 0 bases, leaving 15 bases between the germline ends. The CDR3 extends over 15 amino acids. The germline gives CDR1 MDHEN, CDR2 SYDVKM. In DNA, the CDR3 is TGTGCCAGCAGACCTTCCACCGGTGGCTCCTACGAGCAGTACTTC. It yields the protein CASRPSTGGSYEQYF.

V usage is TRBV10-1 and J usage is TRBJ1-5; D not certain. Looked up from germline, CDR1 is WNHNN and CDR2 is SYGVQD (reference sequence). V lost 3 bases and J lost 0, with 9 bases in between. CDR3 length equals 15 residues. The CDR3 region is CASSDPQNSNQPQHF. CDR3 nucleotide sequence: TGCGCCAGCAGTGACCCACAGAATAGCAATCAGCCCCAGCATTTT.

The chain has TRBV7-9 and TRBJ2-5; weak D call: TRBD2 (7 bases). The J call could be wrong; TRBJ2-7 is a better fit for the DNA end. The CDR3 is made up of 15 amino acids. Looked up from germline, CDR1 is SEHNR and CDR2 is FQNEAQ (reference sequence). In DNA form, the CDR3 reads TGTGCCAGCAGCGCGGGGGCAGTCAATTCCTACGAGCAGTACTTC. Encoded protein: CASSAGAVNSYEQYF.

The V gene is TRBV2, the J gene TRBJ2-2, with TRBD1 identical over 8 bases. V gave up 8 bases and J gave up 4 bases; unmatched junction bases: 9. Germline V gives CDR1 SNHLY, CDR2 FYNNEI. This CDR3 is 15 amino acids long. The CDR3 sequence: CASRDNGQGTGELFF. The CDR3 bases are TGTGCCAGCCGAGATAATGGACAGGGCACCGGGGAGCTGTTTTTT.

CDR3 sequence reads: CSARVGRGAFF. The DNA for the CDR3 is TGCAGTGCTAGAGTGGGGCGGGGTGCTTTCTTT. The V gene is TRBV20-1, the J gene TRBJ1-1; D is possibly TRBD1 (5 bases). Trimming cost V 1 base and J 11 bases, with 11 bases left between them. CDR3 length equals 11 residues. The germline gives CDR1 DFQATT, CDR2 SNEGSKA (reference sequence).

The chain carries TRBV6-1 and TRBJ1-2; 7 positions match TRBD1. V lost 6 bases and J lost 6; bases outside the gene matches: 10. In germline, CDR1 is MNHNS, CDR2 SASEGT. The CDR3 spans 14 residues. CDR3 sequence: CASREQGFRNGYTF. The CDR3 DNA sequence: TGTGCCAGCAGGGAACAGGGGTTTAGAAATGGCTACACCTTC.

V usage is TRBV19 and J usage is TRBJ1-5; 8 bases are shared with TRBD1. With V trimmed by 3 bases and J by 4 bases, 8 bases remained unmatched. The germline V gene has CDR1 LNHDA and CDR2 SQIVND (reference sequence). The CDR3 is 16 residues long. The CDR3 region has the DNA TGTGCCAGTAGTATGAGGACAGGGAAGTTGAATCAGCCCCAGCATTTT. Its translation is CASSMRTGKLNQPQHF.

J is TRBJ1-4 and V is TRBV7-2; no definite D call. Deletions cut 6 bases from V and 8 bases from J, with 13 bases between. Germline assignment: CDR1 SGHTA and CDR2 FQGNSA. This CDR3 is 13 amino acids long. The CDR3 nucleotides are TGTGCCAGCAGGATAATGCCTGGGGAAAAACTGTTTTTT. Its translation is CASRIMPGEKLFF.

V gene TRBV6-5 combines with J gene TRBJ1-5; perhaps TRBD1 as D (6 bases). CDR3 size: 15 residues. V was trimmed by 5 bases and J by 2 bases, leaving 13 bases between them. The V gene's germline CDR1 is MNHEY and CDR2 SVGAGI. The CDR3 nucleotides are TGTGCCAGCAGTACGACAGGAAGGGGCAATCAGCCCCAGCATTTT. Amino acids: CASSTTGRGNQPQHF.

V is TRBV27 and J is TRBJ1-6, with 10 bases matching TRBD1. Germline values: CDR1 MNHEY, CDR2 SMNVEV (reference sequence). With V trimmed by 4 bases and J by 8 bases, 14 bases remained unmatched. CDR3 length: 18 residues. CDR3 amino acids: CASSSGTGVTLYHSPLHF. DNA of the CDR3: TGTGCCAGCAGTTCCGGGACAGGGGTCACCCTATATCATTCACCCCTCCACTTT.